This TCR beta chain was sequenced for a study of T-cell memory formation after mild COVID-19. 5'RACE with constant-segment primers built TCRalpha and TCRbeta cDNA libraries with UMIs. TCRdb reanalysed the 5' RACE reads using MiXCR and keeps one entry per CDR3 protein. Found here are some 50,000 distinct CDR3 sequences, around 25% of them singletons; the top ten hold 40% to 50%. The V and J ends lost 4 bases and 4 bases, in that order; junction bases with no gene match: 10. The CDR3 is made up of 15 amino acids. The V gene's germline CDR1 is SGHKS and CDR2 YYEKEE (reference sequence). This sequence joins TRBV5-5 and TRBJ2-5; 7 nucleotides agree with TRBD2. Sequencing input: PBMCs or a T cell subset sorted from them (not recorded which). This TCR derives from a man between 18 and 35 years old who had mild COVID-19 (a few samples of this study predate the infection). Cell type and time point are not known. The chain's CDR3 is CASSRRLAVRETQYF. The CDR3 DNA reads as TGTGCCAGCAGCAGAAGACTAGCAGTGCGAGAGACCCAGTACTTC.